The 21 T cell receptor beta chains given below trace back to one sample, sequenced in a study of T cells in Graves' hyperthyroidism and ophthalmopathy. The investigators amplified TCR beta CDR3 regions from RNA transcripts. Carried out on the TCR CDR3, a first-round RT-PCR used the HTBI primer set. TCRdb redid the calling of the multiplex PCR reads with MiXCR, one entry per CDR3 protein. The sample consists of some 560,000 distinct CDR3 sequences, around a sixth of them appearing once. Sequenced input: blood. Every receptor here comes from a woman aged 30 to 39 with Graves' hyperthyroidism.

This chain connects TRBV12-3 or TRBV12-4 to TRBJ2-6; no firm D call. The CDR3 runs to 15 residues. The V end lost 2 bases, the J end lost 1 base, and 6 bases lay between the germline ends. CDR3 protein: CASSLYPSGANVLTF. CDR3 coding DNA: TGTGCCAGCAGTTTATACCCATCTGGGGCCAACGTCCTGACTTTC.

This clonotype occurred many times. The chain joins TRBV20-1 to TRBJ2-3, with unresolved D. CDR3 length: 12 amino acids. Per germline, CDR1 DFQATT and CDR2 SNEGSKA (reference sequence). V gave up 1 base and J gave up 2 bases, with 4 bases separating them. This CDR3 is CSARANTDTQYF. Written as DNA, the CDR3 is TGCAGTGCTAGAGCCAACACAGATACGCAGTATTTT.

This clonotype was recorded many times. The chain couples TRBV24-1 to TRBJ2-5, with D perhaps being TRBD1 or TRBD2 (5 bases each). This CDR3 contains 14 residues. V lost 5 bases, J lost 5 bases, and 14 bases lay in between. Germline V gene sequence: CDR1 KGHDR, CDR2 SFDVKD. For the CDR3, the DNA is TGTGCCACCAGTGCCGGGACGTATCTCGAGACCCAGTACTTC. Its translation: CATSAGTYLETQYF.

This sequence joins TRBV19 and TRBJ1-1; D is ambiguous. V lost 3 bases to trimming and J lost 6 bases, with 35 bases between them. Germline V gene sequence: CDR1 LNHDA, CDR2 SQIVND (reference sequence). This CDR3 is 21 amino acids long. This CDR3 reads CASSIGVPGRVWTRQSAEAFF. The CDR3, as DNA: TGTGCCAGTAGTATCGGTGTTCCGGGTCGGGTCTGGACGAGACAATCAGCTGAAGCTTTCTTT.

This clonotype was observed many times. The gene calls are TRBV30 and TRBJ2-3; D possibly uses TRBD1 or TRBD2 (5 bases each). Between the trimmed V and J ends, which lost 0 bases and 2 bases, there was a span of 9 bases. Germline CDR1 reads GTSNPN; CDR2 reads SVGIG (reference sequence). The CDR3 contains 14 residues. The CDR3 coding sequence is TGTGCCTGGAGTGTACTGGGGGACACAGATACGCAGTATTTT. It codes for CAWSVLGDTDTQYF.

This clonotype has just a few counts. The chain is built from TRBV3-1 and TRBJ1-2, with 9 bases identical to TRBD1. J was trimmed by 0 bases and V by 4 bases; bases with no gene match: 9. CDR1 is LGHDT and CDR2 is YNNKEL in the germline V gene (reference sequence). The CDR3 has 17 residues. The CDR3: CASSRSTGGITNYGYTF. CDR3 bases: TGTGCCAGCAGCCGATCGACAGGGGGGATTACTAACTATGGCTACACCTTC.

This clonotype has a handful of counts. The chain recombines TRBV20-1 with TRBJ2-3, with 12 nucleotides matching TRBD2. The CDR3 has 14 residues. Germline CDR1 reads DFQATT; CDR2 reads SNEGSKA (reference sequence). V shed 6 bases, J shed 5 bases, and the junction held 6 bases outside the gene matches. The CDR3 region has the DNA TGCAGTGCCTCCTCTAGCGGGAGGGTAGATACGCAGTATTTT. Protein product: CSASSSGRVDTQYF.

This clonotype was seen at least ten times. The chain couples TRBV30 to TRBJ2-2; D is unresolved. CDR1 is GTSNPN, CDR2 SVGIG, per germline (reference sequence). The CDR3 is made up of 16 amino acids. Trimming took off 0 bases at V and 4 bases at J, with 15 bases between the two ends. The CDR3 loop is CAWSVLDLRFTGELFF. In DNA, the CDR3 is TGTGCCTGGAGTGTCTTAGATTTGCGGTTCACCGGGGAGCTGTTTTTT.

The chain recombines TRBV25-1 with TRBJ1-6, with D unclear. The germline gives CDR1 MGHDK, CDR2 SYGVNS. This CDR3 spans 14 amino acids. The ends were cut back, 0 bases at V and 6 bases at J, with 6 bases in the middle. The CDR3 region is CASSEYIRNSPLHF. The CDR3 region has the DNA TGTGCCAGCAGTGAATATATCCGTAATTCACCCCTCCACTTT.

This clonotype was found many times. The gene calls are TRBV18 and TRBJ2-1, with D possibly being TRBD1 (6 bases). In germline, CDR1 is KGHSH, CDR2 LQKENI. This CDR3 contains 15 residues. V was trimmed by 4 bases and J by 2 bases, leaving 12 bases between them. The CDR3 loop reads CASSLTGRTYNEQFF. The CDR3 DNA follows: TGTGCCAGCTCACTTACAGGGAGAACCTACAATGAGCAGTTCTTC.

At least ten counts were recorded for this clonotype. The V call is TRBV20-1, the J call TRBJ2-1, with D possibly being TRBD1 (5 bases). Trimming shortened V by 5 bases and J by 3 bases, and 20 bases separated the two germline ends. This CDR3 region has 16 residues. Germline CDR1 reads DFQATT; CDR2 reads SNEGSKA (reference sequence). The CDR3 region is CSAEYDQGFDYNEQFF. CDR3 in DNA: TGCAGTGCTGAATATGACCAGGGATTTGACTACAATGAGCAGTTCTTC.

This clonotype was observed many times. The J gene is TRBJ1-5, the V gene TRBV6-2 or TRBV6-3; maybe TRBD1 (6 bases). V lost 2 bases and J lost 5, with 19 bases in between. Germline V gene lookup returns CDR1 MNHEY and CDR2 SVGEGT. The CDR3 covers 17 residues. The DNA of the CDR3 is TGTGCCAGCAGTTACAAGTTCGCCGAGCAGGGGCATCAGCCCCAGCATTTT. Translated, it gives CASSYKFAEQGHQPQHF.

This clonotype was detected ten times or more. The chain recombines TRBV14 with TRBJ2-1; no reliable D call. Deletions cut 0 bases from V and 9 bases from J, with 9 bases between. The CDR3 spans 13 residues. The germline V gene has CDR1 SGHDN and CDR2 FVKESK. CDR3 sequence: CASSQELTGEQFF. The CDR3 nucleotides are TGTGCCAGCAGCCAAGAATTGACGGGTGAGCAGTTCTTC. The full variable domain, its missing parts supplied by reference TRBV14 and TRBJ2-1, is EAGVTQFPSHSVIEKGQTVTLRCDPISGHDNLYWYRRVMGKEIKFLLHFVKESKQDESGMPNNRFLAERTGGTYSTLKVQPAELEDSGVYFCASSQELTGEQFFGPGTRLTVL.

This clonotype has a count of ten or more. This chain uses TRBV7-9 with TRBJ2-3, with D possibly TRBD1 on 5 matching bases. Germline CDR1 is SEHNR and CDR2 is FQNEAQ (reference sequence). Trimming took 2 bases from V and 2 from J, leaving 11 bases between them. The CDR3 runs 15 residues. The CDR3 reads CASSLQGRDTDTQYF. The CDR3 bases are TGTGCCAGCAGCTTACAGGGAAGGGACACAGATACGCAGTATTTT. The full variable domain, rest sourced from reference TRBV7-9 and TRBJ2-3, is DTGVSQNPRHKITKRGQNVTFRCDPISEHNRLYWYRQTLGQGPEFLTYFQNEAQLEKSRLLSDRFSAERPKGSFSTLEIQRTEQGDSAMYLCASSLQGRDTDTQYFGPGTRLTVL.

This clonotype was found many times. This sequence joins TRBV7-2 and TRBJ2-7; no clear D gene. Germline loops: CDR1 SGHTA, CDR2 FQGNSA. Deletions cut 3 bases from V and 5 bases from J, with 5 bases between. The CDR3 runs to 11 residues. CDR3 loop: CASSFKHEQYF. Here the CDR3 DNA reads TGTGCCAGCAGCTTTAAACACGAGCAGTACTTC.

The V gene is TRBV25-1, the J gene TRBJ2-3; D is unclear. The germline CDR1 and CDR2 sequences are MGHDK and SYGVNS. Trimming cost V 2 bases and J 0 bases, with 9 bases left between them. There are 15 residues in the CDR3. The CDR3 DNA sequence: TGTGCCAGCAGTGAAATAACAGCTAGCACAGATACGCAGTATTTT. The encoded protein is CASSEITASTDTQYF. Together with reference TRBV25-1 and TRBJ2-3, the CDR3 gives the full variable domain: EADIYQTPRYLVIGTGKKITLECSQTMGHDKMYWYQQDPGMELHLIHYSYGVNSTEKGDLSSESTVSRIRTEHFPLTLESARPSHTSQYLCASSEITASTDTQYFGPGTRLTVL.

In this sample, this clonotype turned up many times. The DNA for the CDR3 is TGTGCCAGCAGCAGGGGGGCCGGGGAGACCCAGTACTTC. Amino acid sequence: CASSRGAGETQYF. This chain joins TRBV7-2 and TRBJ2-5; D possibly matches TRBD1 or TRBD2 (6 bases each). CDR1 and CDR2 (germline): SGHTA, FQGNSA. The CDR3 totals 13 residues. The ends were cut back, 5 bases at V and 5 bases at J, with 12 bases in the middle.

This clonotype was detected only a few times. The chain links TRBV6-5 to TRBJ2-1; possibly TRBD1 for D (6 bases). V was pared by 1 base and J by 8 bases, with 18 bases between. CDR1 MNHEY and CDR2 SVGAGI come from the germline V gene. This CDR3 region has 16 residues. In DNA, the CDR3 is TGTGCCAGCAGTTACTTTTACGGGACAACGGACTATGAGCAGTTCTTC. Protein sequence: CASSYFYGTTDYEQFF.

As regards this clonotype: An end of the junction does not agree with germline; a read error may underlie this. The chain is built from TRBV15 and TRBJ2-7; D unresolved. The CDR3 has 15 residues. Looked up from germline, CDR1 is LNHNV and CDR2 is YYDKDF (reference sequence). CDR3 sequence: CATSIPGSISCEQYF. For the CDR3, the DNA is TGTGCCACCAGCATCCCGGGCTCTATATCCTGCGAGCAGTACTTC.

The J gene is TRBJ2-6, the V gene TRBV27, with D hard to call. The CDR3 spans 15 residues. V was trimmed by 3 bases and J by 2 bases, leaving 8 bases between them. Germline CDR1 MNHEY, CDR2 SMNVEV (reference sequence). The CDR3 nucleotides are TGTGCCAGCAGTTTGAGCTTTACTGGGGCCAACGTCCTGACTTTC. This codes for CASSLSFTGANVLTF.

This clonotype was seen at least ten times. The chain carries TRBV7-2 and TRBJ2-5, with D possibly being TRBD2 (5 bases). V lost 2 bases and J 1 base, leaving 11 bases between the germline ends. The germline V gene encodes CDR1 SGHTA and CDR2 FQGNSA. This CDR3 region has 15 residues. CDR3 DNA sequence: TGTGCCAGCAGCTTAACGCGGGTAATCCAAGAGACCCAGTACTTC. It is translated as CASSLTRVIQETQYF.